Listed below are T cell receptor beta chains from one sample, sequenced in a study of CD8+CD57+ T cells in acquired aplastic anemia. TCRdb re-analysed the reads in MiXCR, keeping a single row per CDR3 protein. The sample includes over 150,000 distinct CDR3 sequences, about three fifths of them seen just once. The specimen was sorted CD4+, CD8+, or CD8+CD57+ T cells (not recorded which) from PBMCs. These receptors were taken from a human donor with aplastic anemia. The CDR3 runs from the conserved cysteine through the conserved F or W. The D gene is left open where the match is weak. Size is omitted from some rows. Given values are once, few, many or a class for expanded clones.

CDR3nt: TGCAGCGTCGGGATCGGGACAGCGACCTATGGCTACACCTTC
CDR3aa: CSVGIGTATYGYTF
abundance: -
j_gene: TRBJ1-2
d_gene: TRBD1
v_gene: TRBV29-1

CDR3nt: TGTGCCAGCAGCTTAGCTGATGCGAGGGCCTTC
CDR3aa: CASSLADARAF
abundance: -
j_gene: TRBJ1-2
d_gene: -
v_gene: TRBV7-9

CDR3nt: TGCGCCAGCAGCCAAGAGGCCAGGGGGAACACTGAAGCTTTCTTT
CDR3aa: CASSQEARGNTEAFF
abundance: many
j_gene: TRBJ1-1
d_gene: -
v_gene: TRBV4-1

CDR3nt: TGTGCCAGCAGCTTCGGAGAGCGGCCTAACTATGGCTACACCTTC
CDR3aa: CASSFGERPNYGYTF
abundance: -
j_gene: TRBJ1-2
d_gene: -
v_gene: TRBV4-2

CDR3nt: TGTGCCAGCAGTCTTGGGACAGGGTTTACTGAAGCTTTCTTT
CDR3aa: CASSLGTGFTEAFF
abundance: few
j_gene: TRBJ1-1
d_gene: TRBD1
v_gene: TRBV27

CDR3nt: TGTGCCAGCCTCCCCCAGGGGGACACTGAAGCTTTCTTT
CDR3aa: CASLPQGDTEAFF
abundance: -
j_gene: TRBJ1-1
d_gene: TRBD1
v_gene: TRBV19

CDR3nt: TGTGCCACCAGCAGAGCGGCAGGGGGCGTAGAGACCCAGTACTTC
CDR3aa: CATSRAAGGVETQYF
abundance: -
j_gene: TRBJ2-5
d_gene: TRBD1
v_gene: TRBV15

CDR3nt: TGCAGTGCTAGGGGGACAGCTGGCACAGATACGCAGTATTTT
CDR3aa: CSARGTAGTDTQYF
abundance: -
j_gene: TRBJ2-3
d_gene: TRBD1
v_gene: TRBV20-1

CDR3nt: TGTGCCAGCAGCGGGGGCGGTTTCAATACGCAGTATTTT
CDR3aa: CASSGGGFNTQYF
abundance: -
j_gene: TRBJ2-3
d_gene: -
v_gene: TRBV7-2

CDR3nt: TGTGCCAGCAGCCCTCCGGGACAGGGAGGGAATGGCTACACCTTC
CDR3aa: CASSPPGQGGNGYTF
abundance: -
j_gene: TRBJ1-2
d_gene: TRBD1
v_gene: TRBV7-9

CDR3nt: TGTGCCAGCAGCGTAGGTGGGGGTGAAGCTTTCTTT
CDR3aa: CASSVGGGEAFF
abundance: -
j_gene: TRBJ1-1
d_gene: -
v_gene: TRBV9

CDR3nt: TGTGCCACCAGCAGACAGGGTTCGCTCTACAATGAGCAGTTCTTC
CDR3aa: CATSRQGSLYNEQFF
abundance: -
j_gene: TRBJ2-1
d_gene: -
v_gene: TRBV15

CDR3nt: TGCAGTGTCCGGAGGAGGGCCTTATTGGATACGCAGTATTTT
CDR3aa: CSVRRRALLDTQYF
abundance: -
j_gene: TRBJ2-3
d_gene: -
v_gene: TRBV20-1

CDR3nt: TGCGCCAGCAGCCAAGATGGACTAGCGGGGGACAATGAGCAGTTCTTC
CDR3aa: CASSQDGLAGDNEQFF
abundance: many
j_gene: TRBJ2-1
d_gene: TRBD2
v_gene: TRBV4-1

CDR3nt: TGTGCCACCAGCGGCGGGACAGGGGACCTCAATGAGCAGTTCTTC
CDR3aa: CATSGGTGDLNEQFF
abundance: -
j_gene: TRBJ2-1
d_gene: TRBD1
v_gene: TRBV15

CDR3nt: TGTGCCAGTAGAAAACCCCGGGACAGGAATGAAAAACTGTTTTTT
CDR3aa: CASRKPRDRNEKLFF
abundance: -
j_gene: TRBJ1-4
d_gene: TRBD1
v_gene: TRBV19

CDR3nt: TGTGCCAGCAGTAGGTTTGTCAATGAGCAGTTCTTC
CDR3aa: CASSRFVNEQFF
abundance: -
j_gene: TRBJ2-1
d_gene: -
v_gene: TRBV2

CDR3nt: TGCAGTGCTAGGGGACAGTCCTCCTACGAGCAGTACTTC
CDR3aa: CSARGQSSYEQYF
abundance: many
j_gene: TRBJ2-7
d_gene: TRBD1
v_gene: TRBV20-1

CDR3nt: TGCAGTCCCCAAAGGGAAGGCTATGGCTACACCTTC
CDR3aa: CSPQREGYGYTF
abundance: many
j_gene: TRBJ1-2
d_gene: -
v_gene: TRBV20-1

CDR3nt: TGTGCCACCAGTCCCTCCCAGCATATCACGCAGTATTTT
CDR3aa: CATSPSQHITQYF
abundance: -
j_gene: TRBJ2-3
d_gene: -
v_gene: TRBV24-1

CDR3nt: TGTGCCAGCAAGGGACTAGCGGGACAAGAGACCCAGTACTTC
CDR3aa: CASKGLAGQETQYF
abundance: -
j_gene: TRBJ2-5
d_gene: TRBD2
v_gene: TRBV2

CDR3nt: TGTGCCAGCAGTCCTCGGGACTTCACTGGGGATGGCTACACCTTC
CDR3aa: CASSPRDFTGDGYTF
abundance: -
j_gene: TRBJ1-2
d_gene: -
v_gene: TRBV27

CDR3nt: TGTGCCAGCAGGAAACTTGCGAACACCGGGGAGCTGTTTTTT
CDR3aa: CASRKLANTGELFF
abundance: -
j_gene: TRBJ2-2
d_gene: -
v_gene: TRBV12-3/TRBV12-4

CDR3nt: TGTGCCAGCAGTCCCGACAGGGAAGAGACCCAGTACTTC
CDR3aa: CASSPDREETQYF
abundance: few
j_gene: TRBJ2-5
d_gene: TRBD1
v_gene: TRBV28

CDR3nt: TGTGCCAGCAGTGAAGCCGGTGGAGGGTCTGGCTACACCTTC
CDR3aa: CASSEAGGGSGYTF
abundance: -
j_gene: TRBJ1-2
d_gene: -
v_gene: TRBV10-3

CDR3nt: TGCGCCAGCAGCTTTAGGAACCCGAACACTGAAGCTTTCTTT
CDR3aa: CASSFRNPNTEAFF
abundance: -
j_gene: TRBJ1-1
d_gene: -
v_gene: TRBV5-1

CDR3nt: TGTGCCAGCAGGCTACCCTCGTCGTCGTCTAGTCTCCGGTACTTC
CDR3aa: CASRLPSSSSSLRYF
abundance: -
j_gene: TRBJ2-7
d_gene: -
v_gene: TRBV7-9

CDR3nt: TGCAGTGCCTCTAGCGGGAGCTACGAGCAGTACTTC
CDR3aa: CSASSGSYEQYF
abundance: -
j_gene: TRBJ2-7
d_gene: TRBD2
v_gene: TRBV20-1

CDR3nt: TGTGCCAGCAGCTTCCCGGGTAGGGGGAACACCGGGGAGCTGTTTTTT
CDR3aa: CASSFPGRGNTGELFF
abundance: -
j_gene: TRBJ2-2
d_gene: -
v_gene: TRBV7-9

CDR3nt: TGCGCCAGCAGTGAGTGTTACGGGGGGGTAGGGTATGTGGTGGGCACTGAAGCTTTCTTT
CDR3aa: CASSECYGGVGYVVGTEAFF
abundance: -
j_gene: TRBJ1-1
d_gene: -
v_gene: TRBV10-1

CDR3nt: TGTGCCAGCAGCCCGGGGCTAGCCATCAAAGAGACCCAGTACTTC
CDR3aa: CASSPGLAIKETQYF
abundance: -
j_gene: TRBJ2-5
d_gene: -
v_gene: TRBV7-9

CDR3nt: TGCAGCGTTGGGGGGACAGGGCTCGGCGAGCAGTACTTC
CDR3aa: CSVGGTGLGEQYF
abundance: -
j_gene: TRBJ2-7
d_gene: TRBD1
v_gene: TRBV29-1

CDR3nt: TGTGCCAGCAGTTATCTACAGGGCTCCTACGAGCAGTACTTC
CDR3aa: CASSYLQGSYEQYF
abundance: many
j_gene: TRBJ2-7
d_gene: -
v_gene: TRBV6-5

CDR3nt: TGTGCCAGTACCCCAGACAGGGCATCTGGAAACACCATATATTTT
CDR3aa: CASTPDRASGNTIYF
abundance: -
j_gene: TRBJ1-3
d_gene: TRBD1
v_gene: TRBV19

CDR3nt: TGTGCCAGCGTAGACGACGGGTATGGCTACACCTTC
CDR3aa: CASVDDGYGYTF
abundance: -
j_gene: TRBJ1-2
d_gene: -
v_gene: TRBV2

CDR3nt: TGTGCCAGCAGTTACTCCGGGACAGGGAGCTCCTACGAGCAGTACTTC
CDR3aa: CASSYSGTGSSYEQYF
abundance: many
j_gene: TRBJ2-7
d_gene: TRBD1
v_gene: TRBV6-5

CDR3nt: TGTGCCAGCAGCTTATTACGAGCCGGGACAGGGAAGGACGATGAGCAGTTCTTC
CDR3aa: CASSLLRAGTGKDDEQFF
abundance: many
j_gene: TRBJ2-1
d_gene: TRBD1
v_gene: TRBV7-2

CDR3nt: TGTGCCAGCAGATATCCACCGGGACAGGGGGCTTTCCCCTATGGCTACACCTTC
CDR3aa: CASRYPPGQGAFPYGYTF
abundance: -
j_gene: TRBJ1-2
d_gene: TRBD1
v_gene: TRBV11-2

CDR3nt: TGTGCCAGTAGTGCCCAGACAGGGAGAAACACCATATATTTT
CDR3aa: CASSAQTGRNTIYF
abundance: -
j_gene: TRBJ1-3
d_gene: TRBD1
v_gene: TRBV19

CDR3nt: TGTGCCAGCAGCTTAGGGCTCGCGGGGGGCCACGAGCAGTACTTC
CDR3aa: CASSLGLAGGHEQYF
abundance: few
j_gene: TRBJ2-7
d_gene: TRBD2
v_gene: TRBV7-9

CDR3nt: TGCGCCAGCAGAACGGGGGAGTACAATGAGCAGTTCTTC
CDR3aa: CASRTGEYNEQFF
abundance: many
j_gene: TRBJ2-1
d_gene: -
v_gene: TRBV5-1